The clone carrying this T cell receptor beta chain was counted a single time. This entry comes from a study of technical replicates of blood from a handful of donors. Looked up from germline, CDR1 is SGHDT and CDR2 is YYEEEE. J was trimmed by 7 bases and V by 2 bases; bases with no gene match: 6. The CDR3 extends over 13 amino acids. Repertoires were generated with immunoSEQ multiplex PCR, while TCRdb's copy carries only in-frame clones and drops some. The sample lists around 63,000 clones; roughly 98% were seen once. The clonotype was recovered from a human donor in good health. The sample consisted of T cells isolated from PBMCs. The genes are TRBV5-6 and TRBJ2-7; the match to TRBD2 covers 7 bases. CDR3 DNA sequence: TGTGCCAGCAGCTTCGGCGGGAGCGGGGAGCAGTACTTC. Protein product: CASSFGGSGEQYF.